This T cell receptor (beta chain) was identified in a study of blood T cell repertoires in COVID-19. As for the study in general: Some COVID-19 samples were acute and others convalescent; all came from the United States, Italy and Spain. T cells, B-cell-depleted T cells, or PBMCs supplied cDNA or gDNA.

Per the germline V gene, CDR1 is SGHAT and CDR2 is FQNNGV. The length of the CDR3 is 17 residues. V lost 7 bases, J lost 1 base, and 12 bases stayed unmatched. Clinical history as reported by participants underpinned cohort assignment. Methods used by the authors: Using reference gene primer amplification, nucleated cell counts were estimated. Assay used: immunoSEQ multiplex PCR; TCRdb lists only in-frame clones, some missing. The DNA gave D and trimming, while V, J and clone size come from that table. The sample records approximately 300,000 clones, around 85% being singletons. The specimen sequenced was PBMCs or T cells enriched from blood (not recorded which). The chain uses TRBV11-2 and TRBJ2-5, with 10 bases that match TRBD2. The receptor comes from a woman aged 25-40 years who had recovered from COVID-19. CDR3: CASIRTGLAVFQETQYF. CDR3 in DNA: TGTGCCAGCATTCGAACCGGACTAGCGGTATTCCAAGAGACCCAGTACTTC.